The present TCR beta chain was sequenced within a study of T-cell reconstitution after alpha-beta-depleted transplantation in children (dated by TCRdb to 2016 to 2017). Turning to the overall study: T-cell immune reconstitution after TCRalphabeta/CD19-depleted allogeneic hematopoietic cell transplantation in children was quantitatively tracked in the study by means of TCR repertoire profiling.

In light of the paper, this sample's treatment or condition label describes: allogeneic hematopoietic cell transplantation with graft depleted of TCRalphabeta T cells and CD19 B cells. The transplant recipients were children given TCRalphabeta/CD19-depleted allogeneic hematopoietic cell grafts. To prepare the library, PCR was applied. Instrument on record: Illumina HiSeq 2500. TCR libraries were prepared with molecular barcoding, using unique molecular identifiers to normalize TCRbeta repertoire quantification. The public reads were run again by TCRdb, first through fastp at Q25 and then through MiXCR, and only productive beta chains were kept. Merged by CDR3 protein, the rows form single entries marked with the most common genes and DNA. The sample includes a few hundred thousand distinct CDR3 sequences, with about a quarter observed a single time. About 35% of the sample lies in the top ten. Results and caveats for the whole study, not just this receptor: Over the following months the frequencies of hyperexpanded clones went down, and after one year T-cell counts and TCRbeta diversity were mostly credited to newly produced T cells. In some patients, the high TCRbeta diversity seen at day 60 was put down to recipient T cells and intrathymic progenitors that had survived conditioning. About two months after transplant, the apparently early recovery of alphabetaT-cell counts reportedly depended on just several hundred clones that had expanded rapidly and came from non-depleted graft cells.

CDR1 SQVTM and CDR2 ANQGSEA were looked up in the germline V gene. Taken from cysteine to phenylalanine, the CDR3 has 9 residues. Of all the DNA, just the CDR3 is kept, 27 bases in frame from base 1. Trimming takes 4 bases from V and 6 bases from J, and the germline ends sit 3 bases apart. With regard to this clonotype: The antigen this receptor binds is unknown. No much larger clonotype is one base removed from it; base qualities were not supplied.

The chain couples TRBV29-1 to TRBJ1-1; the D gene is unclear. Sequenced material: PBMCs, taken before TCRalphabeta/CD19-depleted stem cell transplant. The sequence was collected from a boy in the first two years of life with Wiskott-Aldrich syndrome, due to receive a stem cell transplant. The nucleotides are TGCAGCGTTGTTCCTGAAGCTTTCTTT. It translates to CSVVPEAFF.